The source of this TCR beta chain is a study of T cell responses to AZD1222 COVID-19 vaccine. A word on this clone: Its antigen remains unidentified.

Sequenced by immunoSEQ multiplex PCR; TCRdb stores in-frame clones only, minus some. The sample lists about 120,000 clones; 94% were seen once. V shed 3 bases and J 0 bases; nucleotides not matched to a gene: 11. Germline V gene lookup returns CDR1 SGDLS and CDR2 YYNGEE. This CDR3 contains 18 residues. Second-dose intervals of approximately 4 or approximately 12 weeks were pooled. Study-level results: There were vaccine-associated CD4 TCRs across spike, dominant at 160-218 and 743-854.

The chain is built from TRBV9 and TRBJ1-5; TRBD1 matches 8 bases. Here the sequenced sample was peripheral blood, taken 28 days after the second AZD1222 dose. The clonotype was recovered from an adult who received the AZD1222 COVID-19 vaccine. The CDR3 loop is CASSDNDRGPYSNQPQHF. The CDR3, as DNA: TGTGCCAGCAGCGACAACGACAGGGGACCATATAGCAATCAGCCCCAGCATTTT.